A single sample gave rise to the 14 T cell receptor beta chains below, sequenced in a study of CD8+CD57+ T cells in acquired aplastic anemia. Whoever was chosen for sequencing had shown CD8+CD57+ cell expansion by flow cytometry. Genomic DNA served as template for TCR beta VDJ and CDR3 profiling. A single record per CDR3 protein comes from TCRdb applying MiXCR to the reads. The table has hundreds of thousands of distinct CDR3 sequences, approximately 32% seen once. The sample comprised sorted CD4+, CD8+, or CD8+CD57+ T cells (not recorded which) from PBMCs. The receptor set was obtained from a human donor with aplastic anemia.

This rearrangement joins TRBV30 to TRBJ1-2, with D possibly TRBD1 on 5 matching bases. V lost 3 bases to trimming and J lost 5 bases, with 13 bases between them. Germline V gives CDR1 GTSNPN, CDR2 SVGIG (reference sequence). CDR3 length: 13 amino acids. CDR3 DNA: TGTGCCTGGAGAACCTTGCCAGGGTATGGCTACACCTTC. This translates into CAWRTLPGYGYTF.

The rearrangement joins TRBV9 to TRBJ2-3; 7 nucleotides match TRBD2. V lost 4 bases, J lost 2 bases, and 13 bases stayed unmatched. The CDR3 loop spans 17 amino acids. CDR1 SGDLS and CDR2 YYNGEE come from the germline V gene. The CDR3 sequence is CASSPALAGETTDTQYF. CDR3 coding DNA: TGTGCCAGCAGCCCAGCTCTGGCGGGGGAGACCACAGATACGCAGTATTTT.

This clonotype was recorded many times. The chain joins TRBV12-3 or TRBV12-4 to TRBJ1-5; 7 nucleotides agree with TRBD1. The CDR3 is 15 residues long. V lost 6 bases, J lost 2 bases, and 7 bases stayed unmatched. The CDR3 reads CASSQTGPRNQPQHF. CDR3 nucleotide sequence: TGTGCCAGCAGCCAGACAGGGCCACGCAATCAGCCCCAGCATTTT.

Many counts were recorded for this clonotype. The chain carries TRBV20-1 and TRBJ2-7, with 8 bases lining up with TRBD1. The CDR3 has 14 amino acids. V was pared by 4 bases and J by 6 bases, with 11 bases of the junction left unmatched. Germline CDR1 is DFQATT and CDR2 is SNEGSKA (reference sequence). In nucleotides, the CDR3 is TGCAGTGCTACCCGCGAGGCAGGGGGCTCCGAGCAGTACTTC. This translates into CSATREAGGSEQYF.

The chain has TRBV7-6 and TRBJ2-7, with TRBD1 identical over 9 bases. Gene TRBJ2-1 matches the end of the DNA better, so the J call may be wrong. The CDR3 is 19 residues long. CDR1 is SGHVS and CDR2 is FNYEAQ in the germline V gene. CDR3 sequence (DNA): TGTGCCAGCAGCTTAGAGGACAGGGGCCAAAGGAGCTCCTACAATGAGCAGTTCTTC. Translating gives CASSLEDRGQRSSYNEQFF.

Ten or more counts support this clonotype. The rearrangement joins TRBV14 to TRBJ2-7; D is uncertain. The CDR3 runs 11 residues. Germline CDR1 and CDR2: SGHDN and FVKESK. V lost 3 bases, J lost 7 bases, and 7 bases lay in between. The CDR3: CASSHSWEQYF. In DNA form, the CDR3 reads TGTGCCAGCAGCCATAGTTGGGAGCAGTACTTC. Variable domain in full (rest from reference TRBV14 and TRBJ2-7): EAGVTQFPSHSVIEKGQTVTLRCDPISGHDNLYWYRRVMGKEIKFLLHFVKESKQDESGMPNNRFLAERTGGTYSTLKVQPAELEDSGVYFCASSHSWEQYFGPGTRLTVT.

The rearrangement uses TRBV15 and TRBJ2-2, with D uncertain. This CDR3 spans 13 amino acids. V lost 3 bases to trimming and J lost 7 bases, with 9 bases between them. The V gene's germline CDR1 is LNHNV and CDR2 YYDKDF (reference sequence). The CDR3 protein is CATSRDIDGELFF. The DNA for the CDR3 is TGTGCCACCAGCAGGGATATTGACGGGGAGCTGTTTTTT.

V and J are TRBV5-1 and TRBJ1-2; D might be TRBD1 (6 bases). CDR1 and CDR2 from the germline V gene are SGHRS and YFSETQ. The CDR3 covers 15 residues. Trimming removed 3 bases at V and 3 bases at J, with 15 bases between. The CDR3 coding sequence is TGCGCCAGCAGCTCCTCGGGGGCTGGGCACTATGGCTACACCTTC. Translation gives CASSSSGAGHYGYTF.

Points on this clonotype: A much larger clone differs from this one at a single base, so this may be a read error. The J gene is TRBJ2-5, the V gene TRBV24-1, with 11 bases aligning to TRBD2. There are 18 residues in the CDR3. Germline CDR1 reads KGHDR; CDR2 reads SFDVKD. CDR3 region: CATRDTSGSSRSLETQYF. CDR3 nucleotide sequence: TGTGCCACCCGTGATACTAGCGGGAGTAGTCGCTCTCTGGAGACCCAGTACTTC.

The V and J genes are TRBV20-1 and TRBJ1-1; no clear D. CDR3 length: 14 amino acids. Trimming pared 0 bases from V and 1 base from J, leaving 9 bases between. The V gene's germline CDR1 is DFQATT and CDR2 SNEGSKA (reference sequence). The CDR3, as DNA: TGCAGTGCTAGAGATGGGCGGAAGAACACTGAAGCTTTCTTT. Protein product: CSARDGRKNTEAFF.

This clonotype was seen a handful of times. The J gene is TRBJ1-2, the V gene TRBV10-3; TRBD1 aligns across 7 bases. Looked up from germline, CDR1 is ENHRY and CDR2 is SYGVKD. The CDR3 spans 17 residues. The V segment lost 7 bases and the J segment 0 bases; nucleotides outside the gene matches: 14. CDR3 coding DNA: TGTGCCATCACTGGCGCGGGACAGACCTCCTCTAACTATGGCTACACCTTC. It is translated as CAITGAGQTSSNYGYTF.

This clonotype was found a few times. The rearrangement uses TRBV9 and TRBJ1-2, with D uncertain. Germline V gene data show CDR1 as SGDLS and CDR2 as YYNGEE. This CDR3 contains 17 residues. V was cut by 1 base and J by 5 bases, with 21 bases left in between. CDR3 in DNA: TGTGCCAGCAGCGTAAATTTCGTCGGCCCGGGGAGATATGGCTACACCTTC. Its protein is CASSVNFVGPGRYGYTF.

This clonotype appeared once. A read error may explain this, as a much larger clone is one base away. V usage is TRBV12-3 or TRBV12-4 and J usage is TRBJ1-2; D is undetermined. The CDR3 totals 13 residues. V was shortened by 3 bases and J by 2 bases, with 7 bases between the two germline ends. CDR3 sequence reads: CASSLRPNYGYTF. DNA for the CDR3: TGTGCCAGCAGTTTGCGGCCGAACTATGGCTACACCTTC.

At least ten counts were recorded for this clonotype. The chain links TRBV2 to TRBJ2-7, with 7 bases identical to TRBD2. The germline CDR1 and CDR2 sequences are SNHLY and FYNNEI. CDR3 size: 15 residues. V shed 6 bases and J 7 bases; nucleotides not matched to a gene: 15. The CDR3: CASRGSAGYPWEQYF. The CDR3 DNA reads TGTGCCAGCAGGGGTTCAGCGGGGTATCCGTGGGAGCAGTACTTC.